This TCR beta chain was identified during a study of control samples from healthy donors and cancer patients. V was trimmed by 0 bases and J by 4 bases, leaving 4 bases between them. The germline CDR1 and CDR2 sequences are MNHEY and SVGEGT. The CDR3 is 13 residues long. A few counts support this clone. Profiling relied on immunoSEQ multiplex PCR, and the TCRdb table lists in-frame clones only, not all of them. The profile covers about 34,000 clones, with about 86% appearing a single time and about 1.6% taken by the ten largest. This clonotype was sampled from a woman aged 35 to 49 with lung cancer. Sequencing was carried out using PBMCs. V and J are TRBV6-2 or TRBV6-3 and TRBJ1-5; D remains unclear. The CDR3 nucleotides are TGTGCCAGCAGTTACTCGGAAAATCAGCCCCAGCATTTT. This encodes CASSYSENQPQHF.